Below are 9 T cell receptor beta chains sequenced from a single sample in a study of T-cell reconstitution after alpha-beta-depleted transplantation in children. Unique molecular identifiers were used in preparing the TCRbeta library. TCRdb reprocessed the PCR reads with MiXCR, giving one entry per CDR3 protein. The profile covers 750,000 to 950,000 distinct CDR3 sequences, with approximately 15% appearing a single time and roughly 5% taken by the ten largest. This material consisted of PBMCs, mostly from graft donor cells, taken 360 days after TCRalphabeta/CD19-depleted stem cell transplant. All receptors come from a male patient aged 10 to 17 who had a stem cell transplant for acute lymphoblastic leukemia, so the T cells may come from the graft donor.

This clonotype was detected only a few times. The gene calls are TRBV5-6 and TRBJ2-2, with 9 positions matching TRBD1. This CDR3 has 18 residues. Germline CDR1 SGHDT, CDR2 YYEEEE. J gave up 7 bases and V 0 bases, and 13 bases lay outside the gene matches. The DNA for the CDR3 is TGTGCCAGCAGCTTGGACCTCACAGGGGGCAAAAGAGTCGGGGAGCTGTTTTTT. This gives the protein CASSLDLTGGKRVGELFF.

The chain joins TRBV5-1 to TRBJ1-1; TRBD1 matches at 7 bases. The germline CDR1 and CDR2 sequences are SGHRS and YFSETQ. V trimming: 2 bases; J trimming: 4 bases; junction bases outside the gene matches: 2. This CDR3 is built from 13 residues. The CDR3 nucleotides are TGCGCCAGCAGCTTTGCAGGGGGCACTGAAGCTTTCTTT. Residues: CASSFAGGTEAFF.

The CDR3 DNA reads TGTGCCAGCAGCCAATTAGCGGGAGGGCCGGAAGAGACCCAGTACTTC. It yields the protein CASSQLAGGPEETQYF. The chain couples TRBV12-3 or TRBV12-4 to TRBJ2-5; 11 positions agree with TRBD2. J gave up 3 bases and V 6 bases, and 9 bases lay outside the gene matches. The CDR3 consists of 16 residues.

V and J are TRBV28 and TRBJ2-1; D possibly uses TRBD1 or TRBD2 (5 bases each). Trimming pared 5 bases from V and 9 bases from J, leaving 23 bases between. The CDR3 is made up of 16 amino acids. Per the germline V gene, CDR1 is MDHEN and CDR2 is SYDVKM. The CDR3: CASSPFNRFSRGEQFF. As DNA, the CDR3 is TGTGCCAGCAGTCCCTTCAACAGGTTCAGTCGGGGTGAGCAGTTCTTC.

The V and J genes are TRBV29-1 and TRBJ1-2; 8 positions agree with TRBD1. The CDR3 extends over 18 amino acids. The ends lost 3 bases at V and 5 bases at J; junction bases unmatched: 20. The germline V gene encodes CDR1 SQVTM and CDR2 ANQGSEA. CDR3 bases: TGCAGCGTTGACCCCACGACAGGGGTTCATTTATCGCCATATGGCTACACCTTC. Translated: CSVDPTTGVHLSPYGYTF.

This clonotype occurred a few times. V is TRBV6-2 or TRBV6-3 and J is TRBJ2-2; D gene unclear. Germline CDR1 reads MNHEY; CDR2 reads SVGEGT. V was pared by 6 bases and J by 1 base, with 18 bases between. CDR3 length equals 17 residues. The CDR3 loop reads CASSPTTSLRNTGELFF. CDR3 in DNA: TGTGCCAGCAGCCCTACCACTTCCCTCAGGAACACCGGGGAGCTGTTTTTT.

The chain employs TRBV9 and TRBJ2-7; TRBD2 aligns across 7 bases. CDR3 size: 14 residues. With V trimmed by 3 bases and J by 4 bases, 7 bases remained unmatched. Germline loops: CDR1 SGDLS, CDR2 YYNGEE. The CDR3 protein is CASSAGTTLYEQYF. In DNA, the CDR3 is TGTGCCAGCAGCGCCGGGACTACCTTGTACGAGCAGTACTTC.

The genes are TRBV29-1 and TRBJ1-2; 10 nucleotides agree with TRBD1. J was trimmed by 4 bases and V by 4 bases; bases with no gene match: 15. From germline, CDR1 is SQVTM and CDR2 ANQGSEA. The CDR3 spans 17 residues. The DNA of the CDR3 is TGCAGCGTTGTGAGTCGGGACAGGGGATCATTTCTCTATGGCTACACCTTC. Its translation: CSVVSRDRGSFLYGYTF. Drawing the rest from reference TRBV29-1 and TRBJ1-2, the complete variable domain is SAVISQKPSRDICQRGTSLTIQCQVDSQVTMMFWYRQQPGQSLTLIATANQGSEATYESGFVIDKFPISRPNLTFSTLTVSNMSPEDSSIYLCSVVSRDRGSFLYGYTFGSGTRLTVV.

This clonotype was counted only a few times. The chain's CDR3 is CAWSVIAREGSTEAFF. CDR3 DNA sequence: TGTGCCTGGAGTGTAATTGCCCGAGAGGGGAGCACTGAAGCTTTCTTT. The chain combines TRBV30 with TRBJ1-1, with a weak D call TRBD1 (5 bases). Per the germline V gene, CDR1 is GTSNPN and CDR2 is SVGIG (reference sequence). This CDR3 comprises 16 residues. The V and J ends lost 0 bases and 4 bases respectively, with 18 bases between them.